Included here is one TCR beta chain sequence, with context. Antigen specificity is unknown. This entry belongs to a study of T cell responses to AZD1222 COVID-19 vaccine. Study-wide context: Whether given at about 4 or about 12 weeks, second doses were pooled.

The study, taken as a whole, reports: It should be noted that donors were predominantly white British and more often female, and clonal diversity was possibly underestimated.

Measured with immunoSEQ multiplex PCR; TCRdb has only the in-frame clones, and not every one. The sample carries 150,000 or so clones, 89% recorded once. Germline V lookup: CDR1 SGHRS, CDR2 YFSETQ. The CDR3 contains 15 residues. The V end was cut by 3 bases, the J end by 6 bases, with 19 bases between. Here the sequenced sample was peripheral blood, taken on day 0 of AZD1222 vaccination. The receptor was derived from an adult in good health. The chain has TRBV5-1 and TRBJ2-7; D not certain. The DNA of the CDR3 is TGCGCCAGCAGCTCCTTGGACCAGTCCCCCGGCGAGCAGTACTTC. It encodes CASSSLDQSPGEQYF.